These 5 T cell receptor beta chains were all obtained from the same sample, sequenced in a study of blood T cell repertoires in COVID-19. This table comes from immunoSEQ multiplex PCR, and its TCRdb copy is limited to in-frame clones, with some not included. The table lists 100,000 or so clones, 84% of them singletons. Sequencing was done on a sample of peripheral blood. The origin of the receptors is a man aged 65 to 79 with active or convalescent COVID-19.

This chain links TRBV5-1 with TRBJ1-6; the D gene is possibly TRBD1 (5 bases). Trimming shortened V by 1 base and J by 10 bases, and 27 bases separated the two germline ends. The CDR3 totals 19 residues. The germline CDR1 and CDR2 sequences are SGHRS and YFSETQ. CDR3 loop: CASSLWSRQTIRVGSPLHF. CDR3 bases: TGCGCCAGCAGCTTGTGGTCCAGGCAGACAATCAGGGTGGGGTCACCCCTCCACTTT.

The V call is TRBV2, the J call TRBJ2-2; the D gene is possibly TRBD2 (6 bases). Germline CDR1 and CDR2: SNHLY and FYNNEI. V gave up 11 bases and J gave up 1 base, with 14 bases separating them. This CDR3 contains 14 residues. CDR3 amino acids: CAGRRGGNTGELFF. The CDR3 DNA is TGTGCCGGGCGGCGGGGCGGGAACACCGGGGAGCTGTTTTTT.

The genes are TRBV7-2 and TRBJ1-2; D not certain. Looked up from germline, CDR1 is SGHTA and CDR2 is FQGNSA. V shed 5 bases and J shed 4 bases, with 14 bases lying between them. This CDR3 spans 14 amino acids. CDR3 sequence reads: CASSPRDFGYGYTF. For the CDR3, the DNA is TGTGCCAGCAGCCCCCGGGATTTCGGCTATGGCTACACCTTC.

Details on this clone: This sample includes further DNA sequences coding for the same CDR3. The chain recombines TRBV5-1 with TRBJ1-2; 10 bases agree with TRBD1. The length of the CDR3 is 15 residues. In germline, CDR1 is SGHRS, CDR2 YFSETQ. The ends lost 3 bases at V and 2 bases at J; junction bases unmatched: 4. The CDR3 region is CASSWGDRGNYGYTF. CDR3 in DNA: TGCGCCAGCAGCTGGGGGGACAGGGGAAACTATGGCTACACCTTC. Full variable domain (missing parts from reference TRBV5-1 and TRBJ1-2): KAGVTQTPRYLIKTRGQQVTLSCSPISGHRSVSWYQQTPGQGLQFLFEYFSETQRNKGNFPGRFSGRQFSNSRSEMNVSTLELGDSALYLCASSWGDRGNYGYTFGSGTRLTVV.

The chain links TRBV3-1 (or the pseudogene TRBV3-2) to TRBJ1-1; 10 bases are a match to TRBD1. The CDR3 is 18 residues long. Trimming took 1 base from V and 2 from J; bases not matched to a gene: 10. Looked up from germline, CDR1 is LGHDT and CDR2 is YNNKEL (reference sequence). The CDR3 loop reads CASSQVTDRGGGNTEAFF. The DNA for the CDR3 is TGTGCCAGCAGCCAAGTTACGGACAGGGGGGGAGGAAACACTGAAGCTTTCTTT.